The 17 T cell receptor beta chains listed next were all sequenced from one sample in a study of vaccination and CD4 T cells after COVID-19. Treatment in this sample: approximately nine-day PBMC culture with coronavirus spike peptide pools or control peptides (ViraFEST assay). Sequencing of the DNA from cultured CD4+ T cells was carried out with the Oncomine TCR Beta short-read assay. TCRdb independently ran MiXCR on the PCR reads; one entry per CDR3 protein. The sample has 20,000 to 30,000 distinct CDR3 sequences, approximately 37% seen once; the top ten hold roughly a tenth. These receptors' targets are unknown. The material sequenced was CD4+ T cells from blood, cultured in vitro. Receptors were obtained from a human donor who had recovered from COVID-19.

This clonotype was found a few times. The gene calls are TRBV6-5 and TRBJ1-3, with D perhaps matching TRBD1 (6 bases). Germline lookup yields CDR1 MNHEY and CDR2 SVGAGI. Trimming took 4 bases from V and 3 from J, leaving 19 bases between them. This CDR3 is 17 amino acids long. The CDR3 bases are TGTGCCAGCAGTTCAAACCACAGGGAATTAAGTGGAAACACCATATATTTT. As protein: CASSSNHRELSGNTIYF.

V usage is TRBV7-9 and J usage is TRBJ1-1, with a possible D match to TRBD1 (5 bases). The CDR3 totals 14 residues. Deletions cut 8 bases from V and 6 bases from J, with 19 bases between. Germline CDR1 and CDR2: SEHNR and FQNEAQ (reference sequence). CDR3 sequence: CASAGSGPSAEAFF. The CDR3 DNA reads TGTGCCAGCGCAGGGAGTGGGCCTAGCGCTGAAGCTTTCTTT.

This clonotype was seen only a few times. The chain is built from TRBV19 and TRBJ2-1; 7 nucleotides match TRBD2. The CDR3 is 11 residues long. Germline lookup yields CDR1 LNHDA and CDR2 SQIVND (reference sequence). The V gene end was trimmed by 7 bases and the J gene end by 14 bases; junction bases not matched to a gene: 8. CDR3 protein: CASKRDQGKFF. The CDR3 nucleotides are TGTGCCAGTAAGCGGGACCAGGGAAAGTTCTTC. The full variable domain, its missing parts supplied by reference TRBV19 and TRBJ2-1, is DGGITQSPKYLFRKEGQNVTLSCEQNLNHDAMYWYRQDPGQGLRLIYYSQIVNDFQKGDIAEGYSVSREKKESFPLTVTSAQKNPTAFYLCASKRDQGKFFGPGTRLTVL.

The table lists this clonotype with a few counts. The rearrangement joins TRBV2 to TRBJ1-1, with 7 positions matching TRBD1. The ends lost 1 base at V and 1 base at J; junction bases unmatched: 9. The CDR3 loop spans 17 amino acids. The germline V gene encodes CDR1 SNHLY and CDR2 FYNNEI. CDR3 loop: CASSEGMTGRGNTEAFF. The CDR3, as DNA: TGTGCCAGCAGTGAAGGCATGACAGGGAGGGGGAACACTGAAGCTTTCTTT.

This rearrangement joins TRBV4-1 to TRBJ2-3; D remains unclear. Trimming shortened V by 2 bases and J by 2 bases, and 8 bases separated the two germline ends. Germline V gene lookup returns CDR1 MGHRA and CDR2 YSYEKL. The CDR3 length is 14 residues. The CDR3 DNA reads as TGCGCCAGCAGCCAAACAGCGAACACAGATACGCAGTATTTT. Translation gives CASSQTANTDTQYF.

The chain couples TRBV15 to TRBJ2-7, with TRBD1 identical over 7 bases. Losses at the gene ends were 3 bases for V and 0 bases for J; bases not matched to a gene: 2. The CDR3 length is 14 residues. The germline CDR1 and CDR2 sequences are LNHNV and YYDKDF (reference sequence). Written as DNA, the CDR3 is TGTGCCACCAGCAGCCGACAGGGCTCCTACGAGCAGTACTTC. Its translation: CATSSRQGSYEQYF.

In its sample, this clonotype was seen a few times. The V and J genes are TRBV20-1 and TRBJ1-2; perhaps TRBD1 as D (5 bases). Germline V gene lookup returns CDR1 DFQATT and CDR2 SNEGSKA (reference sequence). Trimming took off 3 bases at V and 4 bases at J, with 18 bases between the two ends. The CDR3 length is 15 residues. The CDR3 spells CSARPKGSGVYGYTF. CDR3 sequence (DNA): TGCAGTGCTAGGCCCAAGGGGAGTGGGGTCTATGGCTACACCTTC.

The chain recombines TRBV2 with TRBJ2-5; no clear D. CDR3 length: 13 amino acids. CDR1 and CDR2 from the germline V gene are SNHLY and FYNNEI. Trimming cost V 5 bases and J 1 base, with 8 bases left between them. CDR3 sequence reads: CASSTWGQETQYF. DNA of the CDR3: TGTGCCAGCAGTACCTGGGGCCAAGAGACCCAGTACTTC.

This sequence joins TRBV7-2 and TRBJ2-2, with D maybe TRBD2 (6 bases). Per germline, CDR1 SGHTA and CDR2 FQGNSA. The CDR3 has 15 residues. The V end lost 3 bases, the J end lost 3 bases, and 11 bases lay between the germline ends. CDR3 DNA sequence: TGTGCCAGCAGCTTCCGGACTATCTACACCGGGGAGCTGTTTTTT. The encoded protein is CASSFRTIYTGELFF.

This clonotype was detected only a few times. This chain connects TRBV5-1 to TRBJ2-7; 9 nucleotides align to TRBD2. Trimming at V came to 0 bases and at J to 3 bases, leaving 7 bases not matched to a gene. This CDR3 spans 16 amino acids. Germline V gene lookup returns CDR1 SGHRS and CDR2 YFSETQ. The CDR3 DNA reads TGCGCCAGCAGCTTGGCGACTAGCGGTAGGAACTACGAGCAGTACTTC. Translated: CASSLATSGRNYEQYF.

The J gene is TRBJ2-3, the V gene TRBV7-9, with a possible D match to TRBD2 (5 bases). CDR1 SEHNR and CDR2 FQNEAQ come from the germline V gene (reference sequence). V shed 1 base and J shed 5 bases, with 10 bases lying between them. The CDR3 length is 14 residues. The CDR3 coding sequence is TGTGCCAGCAGCTTAGGGGCTCGGGGAGATACGCAGTATTTT. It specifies CASSLGARGDTQYF.

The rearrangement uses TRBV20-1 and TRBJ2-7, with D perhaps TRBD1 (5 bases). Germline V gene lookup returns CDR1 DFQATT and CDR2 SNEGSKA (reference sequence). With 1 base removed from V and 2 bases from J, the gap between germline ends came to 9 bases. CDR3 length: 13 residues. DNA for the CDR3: TGCAGTGCTAGAGGTGACAGTCCCTACGAGCAGTACTTC. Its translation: CSARGDSPYEQYF.

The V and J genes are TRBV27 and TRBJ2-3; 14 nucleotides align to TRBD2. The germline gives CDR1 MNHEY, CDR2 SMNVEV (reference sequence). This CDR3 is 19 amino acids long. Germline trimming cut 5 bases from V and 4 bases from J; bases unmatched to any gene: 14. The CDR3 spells CASSTQRRGLAGAADTQYF. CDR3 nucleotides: TGTGCCAGCAGTACACAGCGACGGGGACTAGCGGGAGCCGCAGATACGCAGTATTTT.

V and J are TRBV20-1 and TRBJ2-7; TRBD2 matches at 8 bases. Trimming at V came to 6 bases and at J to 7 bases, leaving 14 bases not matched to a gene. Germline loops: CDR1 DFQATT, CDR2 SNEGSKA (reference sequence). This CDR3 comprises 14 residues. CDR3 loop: CSAPLGSGISEQYF. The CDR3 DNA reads TGCAGTGCGCCCCTGGGTAGCGGGATTAGTGAGCAGTACTTC.

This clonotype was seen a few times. The CDR3 sequence: CASSSQAGGGETQYF. CDR3 coding DNA: TGTGCCAGCAGCTCCCAAGCCGGGGGAGGGGAGACCCAGTACTTC. The V gene is TRBV7-2, the J gene TRBJ2-5; 7 nucleotides align to TRBD2. CDR3 size: 15 residues. The J segment lost 5 bases and the V segment lost 4 bases, leaving 10 bases of the junction unmatched. Per germline, CDR1 SGHTA and CDR2 FQGNSA.

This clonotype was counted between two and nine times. DNA for the CDR3: TGTGCCAGCAGTGGCGGGGCCGACACAGATACGCAGTATTTT. Translation: CASSGGADTDTQYF. The rearrangement joins TRBV6-4 to TRBJ2-3, with TRBD2 as a possible D gene (6 bases). Germline CDR1 and CDR2: MRHNA and SNTAGT. The ends were cut back, 4 bases at V and 2 bases at J, with 10 bases in the middle. The CDR3 loop spans 14 amino acids.

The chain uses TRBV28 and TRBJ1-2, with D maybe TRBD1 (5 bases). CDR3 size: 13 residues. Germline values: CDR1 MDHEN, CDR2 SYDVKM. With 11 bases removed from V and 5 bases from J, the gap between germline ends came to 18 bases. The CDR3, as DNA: TGTGCCGCCTGCCCGAGGGGAATTTATGGCTACACCTTC. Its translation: CAACPRGIYGYTF.